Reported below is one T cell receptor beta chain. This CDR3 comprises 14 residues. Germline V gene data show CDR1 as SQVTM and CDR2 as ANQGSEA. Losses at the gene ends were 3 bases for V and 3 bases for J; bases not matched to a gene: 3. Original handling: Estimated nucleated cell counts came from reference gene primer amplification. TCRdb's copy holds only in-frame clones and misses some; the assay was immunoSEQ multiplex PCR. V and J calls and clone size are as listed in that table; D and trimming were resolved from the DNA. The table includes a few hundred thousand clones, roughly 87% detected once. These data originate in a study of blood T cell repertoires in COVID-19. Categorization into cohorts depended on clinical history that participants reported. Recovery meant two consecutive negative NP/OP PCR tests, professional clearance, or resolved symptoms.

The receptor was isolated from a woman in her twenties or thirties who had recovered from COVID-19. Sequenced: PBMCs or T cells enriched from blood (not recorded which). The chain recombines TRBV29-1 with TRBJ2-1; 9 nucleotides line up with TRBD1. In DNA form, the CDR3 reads TGCAGCGTTGATAAGGACAGGGGCTACAATGAGCAGTTCTTC. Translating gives CSVDKDRGYNEQFF.